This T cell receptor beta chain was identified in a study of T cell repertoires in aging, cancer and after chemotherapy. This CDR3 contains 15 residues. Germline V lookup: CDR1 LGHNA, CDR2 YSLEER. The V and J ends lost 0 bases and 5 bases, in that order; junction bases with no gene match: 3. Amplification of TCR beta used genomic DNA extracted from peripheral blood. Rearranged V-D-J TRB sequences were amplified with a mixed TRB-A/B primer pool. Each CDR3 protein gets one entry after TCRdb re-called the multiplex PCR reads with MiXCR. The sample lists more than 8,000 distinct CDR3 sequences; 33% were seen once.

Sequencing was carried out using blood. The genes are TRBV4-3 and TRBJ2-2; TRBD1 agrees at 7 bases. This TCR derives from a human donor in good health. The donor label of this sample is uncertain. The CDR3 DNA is TGCGCCAGCAGCCAAGAGGGCAGGGGGACCGGGGAGCTGTTTTTT. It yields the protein CASSQEGRGTGELFF.